This T cell receptor beta chain was profiled in a study of a mutant IDH1 vaccine in newly diagnosed glioma. Trimming shortened V by 1 base and J by 5 bases, and 8 bases separated the two germline ends. The CDR3 consists of 13 residues. Germline loops: CDR1 LGHNA, CDR2 YNFKEQ. Produced via immunoSEQ multiplex PCR; TCRdb's table is partial and in-frame only. The sample consists of about 67,000 clones, about 83% of them appearing once. Specified time point: baseline, week 1 (first vaccination visit). Treatment noted: pre-vaccination baseline after standard-of-care therapy. The chain joins TRBV4-2 to TRBJ1-1; D is undetermined. Sequences were derived from peripheral blood mononuclear cells (PBMCs), sampled from a glioma patient treated with radiotherapy, temozolomide or both. This sequence was found in a young woman with glioma. Some clones in this sample may be carry-over from other donors' samples. The CDR3 sequence: CASSQAEGTEAFF. The CDR3 DNA is TGTGCCAGCAGCCAAGCGGAGGGTACTGAAGCTTTCTTT.